What follows describes a single TCR beta chain. The data are from a study of tumor-infiltrating lymphocytes in primary liver carcinoma. V lost 7 bases, J lost 4 bases, and 7 bases stayed unmatched. Germline loops: CDR1 SGHNT, CDR2 YENEEA. The length of the CDR3 is 13 residues. The authors made TCR beta cDNA from 450 to 600 ng total RNA with a constant-region primer. Researchers made the TCR beta libraries by running three nested multiplex PCR rounds with slightly modified ARM-PCR. The first two PCR rounds used TRBV1-TRBV30 forward primers with a C-beta reverse primer, about 10 cycles each. TCRdb reprocessed the multiplex PCR reads with MiXCR, giving one entry per CDR3 protein. The table has about 190,000 distinct CDR3 sequences, around four fifths seen once; the top ten hold 18%. Scientists recovered RNA and DNA together from approximately 20-30 mg of unsorted bulk tissue. Each sampled tumor had five separate regions taken from it.

The V gene is TRBV11-3, the J gene TRBJ2-7; 7 bases are a match to TRBD1. The sample taken for sequencing was tumor tissue from primary liver carcinoma. The TCR originated in a man aged 35 to 55 with primary liver carcinoma and hepatitis B virus infection. CDR3 in amino acids: CASIMGQSYEQYF. The CDR3 nucleotides are TGTGCCAGCATCATGGGACAGTCATACGAGCAGTACTTC.